The rows below give T cell receptor beta chains drawn from one sample of a study of cytomegalovirus exposure and HLA in healthy donors. The table came from immunoSEQ multiplex PCR; TCRdb's copy has only in-frame clones and leaves some out. This repertoire shows about 140,000 clones, around four fifths found once; its top ten account for about 2.9%. Sequencing was carried out using PBMCs. The origin of the receptors is a female donor in good health and CMV-seronegative. Each CDR3 is given with its conserved first and last residue. A D gene is named only where the DNA matches it firmly. Not every row has a clone size; where given, it reads once, few, many or a size class.

TRBD1	TRBV18	-	16	TRBJ1-3	TGTGCCAGCTCGCATGACAGGGAAGTTTCTGGAAACACCATATATTTT	CASSHDREVSGNTIYF
-	TRBV10-3	few	13	TRBJ2-7	TGTGCCATCAGTGGGGGGACACCCTACGAGCAGTACTTC	CAISGGTPYEQYF
TRBD2	TRBV9	-	16	TRBJ2-3	TGTGCCAGCAGCGTATTTGCGGGACTAGCTCCAGATACGCAGTATTTT	CASSVFAGLAPDTQYF
TRBD2	TRBV7-9	-	15	TRBJ2-3	TGTGCCAGCAGCCCGCTAGCGGGGAGCACAGATACGCAGTATTTT	CASSPLAGSTDTQYF
-	TRBV10-3	-	14	TRBJ1-1	TGTGCCATCAGTGATGGGGGGTCGTTAACTGAAGCTTTCTTT	CAISDGGSLTEAFF
-	TRBV5-1	-	15	TRBJ2-2	TGCGCCAGCAGCCCGCTTCCCGGGGTGGGCGGGGAGCTGTTTTTT	CASSPLPGVGGELFF
-	TRBV18	-	19	TRBJ1-6	TGTGCCAGCTCACCCCTAAACGTCGGAACCTTGGAGCGTAATTCACCCCTCCACTTT	CASSPLNVGTLERNSPLHF
TRBD2	TRBV27	few	16	TRBJ2-7	TGTGCCAGCAGTTCAACTACTAGCGGCCCAACCTACGAGCAGTACTTC	CASSSTTSGPTYEQYF
-	TRBV7-7	-	16	TRBJ2-5	TGTGCCAGCAGCCGATCTTGGACTGCCAAGGGAGAGACCCAGTACTTC	CASSRSWTAKGETQYF
-	TRBV6-5	-	11	TRBJ1-3	TGTGCCAGCAGTCTAGGAAACACCATATATTTT	CASSLGNTIYF
TRBD1	TRBV28	once	16	TRBJ1-1	TGTGCCAGCAGTCGGACAGGCCCAGGCGGGAACACTGAAGCTTTCTTT	CASSRTGPGGNTEAFF
-	TRBV21-1	-	14	TRBJ2-1	TGTGCCAGCTCTCAACGGGTTCATTCCAATGAGCAGTTCTTC	CASSQRVHSNEQFF
TRBD1	TRBV7-9	-	14	TRBJ2-7	TGTGCCAGCAGCTTGGGACAGGGGGCCTACGAGCAGTACTTC	CASSLGQGAYEQYF
-	TRBV28	few	12	TRBJ2-2	TGTGCCAGCAGTCCCCGCACCGGGGAGCTGTTTTTT	CASSPRTGELFF
-	TRBV6-1	-	14	TRBJ2-6	TGTGCCAGCAGTGCCCTGACAGGGGCCAACGTCCTGACTTTC	CASSALTGANVLTF
-	TRBV30	-	14	TRBJ1-5	TGTGCCTACTCAACAGGGTATGGCAATCAGCCCCAGCATTTT	CAYSTGYGNQPQHF
-	TRBV7-2	-	15	TRBJ2-2	TGTGCCAGCAGCTTAACTCCAGGGGCACCCGGGGAGCTGTTTTTT	CASSLTPGAPGELFF
-	TRBV5-4	once	13	TRBJ1-2	TGTGCCAGCAGCACCGACAGTTACTATGGCTACACCTTC	CASSTDSYYGYTF
TRBD2	TRBV7-6	-	15	TRBJ2-1	TGTGCCAGCAGCCCCTGGGCTAGCGGGGCGGATGAGCAGTTCTTC	CASSPWASGADEQFF
-	TRBV14	-	12	TRBJ2-3	TGTGCCAGCAGCCCTACAGGGTCAACGCAGTATTTT	CASSPTGSTQYF
TRBD2	TRBV7-6	-	18	TRBJ2-1	TGTGCCAGCAGCTTAGCCCCGGGACTAGCGGGAGGCCACAATGAGCAGTTCTTC	CASSLAPGLAGGHNEQFF
-	TRBV28	-	19	TRBJ2-3	TGTGCCAGCAGTTACCCACCCCTGGTCGGGAGTATTGACCACGATACGCAGTATTTT	CASSYPPLVGSIDHDTQYF
-	TRBV5-1	-	15	TRBJ2-1	TGCGCCAGCAGCTTGGACAGTGGGCGCAACAATGAGCAGTTCTTC	CASSLDSGRNNEQFF
TRBD1	TRBV5-6	-	15	TRBJ1-2	TGTGCCAGCAGCTTCCGGACAGGAACTAACTATGGCTACACCTTC	CASSFRTGTNYGYTF
-	TRBV5-1	-	16	TRBJ1-4	TGCGCCAGCAGCTTGGCGGGAGTTGCAACTAATGAAAAACTGTTTTTT	CASSLAGVATNEKLFF
TRBD2	TRBV10-3	-	16	TRBJ2-2	TGTGCCATCAGGCCCGCAACTAGCGGGGCCACCGGGGAGCTGTTTTTT	CAIRPATSGATGELFF
-	TRBV5-8	-	16	TRBJ2-2	TGTGCCAGCAGCTTGTATGGGGCGATGGGGACCGGGGAGCTGTTTTTT	CASSLYGAMGTGELFF
-	TRBV28	few	14	TRBJ1-5	TGTGCCAGCAGTTTGGGGGACACCTATCAGCCCCAGCATTTT	CASSLGDTYQPQHF
-	TRBV11-2	-	15	TRBJ1-2	TGTGCCAGCAGCTTAGCAGGAGGAGCTAACTATGGCTACACCTTC	CASSLAGGANYGYTF
TRBD2	TRBV5-1	-	18	TRBJ2-3	TGCGCCAGCAGCCACAACCTTTTAGCGGGGATGAGCACAGATACGCAGTATTTT	CASSHNLLAGMSTDTQYF
TRBD1	TRBV4-1	-	15	TRBJ2-7	TGCGCCAGCAGCCAAGAATGGGACAGGGCCTACGAGCAGTACTTC	CASSQEWDRAYEQYF
-	TRBV6-1	-	18	TRBJ2-7	TGTGCCAGCAGTGAAGTCGTTTTGGGGGCTTGGGAGTCCTACGAGCAGTACTTC	CASSEVVLGAWESYEQYF
-	TRBV15	-	17	TRBJ1-5	TGTGCCACCAGCAGAGATATGGGTGGCAGGGTAGAGGAGCCCCAGCATTTT	CATSRDMGGRVEEPQHF
-	TRBV6-1	-	12	TRBJ2-7	TGTGCCAGCAGAACCAGGGTGCACGAGCAGTACTTC	CASRTRVHEQYF
TRBD2	TRBV7-8	-	14	TRBJ2-7	TGTGCCAGCAAAGCTAGCGGGAGCTCCTACGAGCAGTACTTC	CASKASGSSYEQYF
-	TRBV28	once	16	TRBJ1-4	TGTGCCAGCAGTCCTCCCCCCCCGGGGGTGGGTGAAAAACTGTTTTTT	CASSPPPPGVGEKLFF
TRBD1	TRBV5-8	-	16	TRBJ2-5	TGTGCCAGCAGCCCCCCCGGGACAGGGACCCGTTATGGCCAGTACTTC	CASSPPGTGTRYGQYF